The rows below give T cell receptor beta chains drawn from one sample of a study of shared clonotypes between healthy human individuals. Some clones are missing from TCRdb's copy, which holds only in-frame ones; the method was immunoSEQ multiplex PCR. In the table there are around 1.4 million clones, 98% of which are singletons. Material for sequencing was naive CD4+ T cells sorted from blood. Receptor source: a man aged 25 to 40 in good health. Each CDR3 is given with its conserved first and last residue. D genes are given only for firm matches. Expanded clones are given a class, and other clones once, few, many or no size at all.

TRBV4-3,NA,TRBJ2-1,TRBD1,TGCGCCAGCAGCCCTGGGTCTGGACAGGGGCGAAAGTATGAGCAGTTCTTC,CASSPGSGQGRKYEQFF
TRBV15,once,TRBJ2-7,TRBD1,TGTGCCACCAGCAGCACTACCCGAGGGACAGCCGAGCAGTACTTC,CATSSTTRGTAEQYF
TRBV18,NA,TRBJ2-7,TRBD1,TGTGCCAGCTCACCACGGGGACAGGGGTCTTCGGATTCCTACGAGCAGTACTTC,CASSPRGQGSSDSYEQYF
TRBV7-3,NA,TRBJ2-3,NA,TGTGCCAGCAGCTCCGGGCTCGGGAGTACGCAGTATTTT,CASSSGLGSTQYF
TRBV11-2,NA,TRBJ2-1,NA,TGTGCCAGCACCAAGGGAGGAACTCTCGGTAATGAGCAGTTCTTC,CASTKGGTLGNEQFF
TRBV5-1,once,TRBJ2-7,NA,TGCGCCAGCAGCCTCGGGACGAAAATCACCTACGAGCAGTACTTC,CASSLGTKITYEQYF
TRBV29-1,NA,TRBJ2-5,TRBD2,TGCAGCGCCGAAGGGACTAGCGGCGGTGAGACCCAGTACTTC,CSAEGTSGGETQYF
TRBV6-5,NA,TRBJ1-3,NA,TGTGCCAGCAGCCGTACCGGGCCACCGGGAAACACCATATATTTT,CASSRTGPPGNTIYF
TRBV6-5,NA,TRBJ2-3,NA,TGTGCCAGCTCAGGAGGCACAGATACGCAGTATTTT,CASSGGTDTQYF
TRBV2,NA,TRBJ1-5,TRBD1,TGTGCCAGCAGACAGGGGGGAAATCAGCCCCAGCATTTT,CASRQGGNQPQHF
TRBV4-1,once,TRBJ1-2,TRBD1,TGCGCCAGCAGCCAACCGGGACAGGGGGCTTTTGGCTACACCTTC,CASSQPGQGAFGYTF
TRBV18,NA,TRBJ2-3,NA,TGTGCCAGCTCGAGGACTAGCACAGATACGCAGTATTTT,CASSRTSTDTQYF
TRBV29-1,NA,TRBJ2-5,TRBD1,TGCAGCGTTAAAAGACAGGGAATTCAAGAGACCCAGTACTTC,CSVKRQGIQETQYF
TRBV28,NA,TRBJ1-5,NA,TGTGCCAGCAGTTTAGGAGGGACGAATCAGCCCCAGCATTTT,CASSLGGTNQPQHF
TRBV6-1,NA,TRBJ1-2,NA,TGTGCCAGCAGTGAAGGAGGGGGAGCTGGCTACACCTTC,CASSEGGGAGYTF
TRBV9,once,TRBJ1-5,TRBD1,TGTGCCAGCAGCGTCGGGACAGAGGGCCAGCCCCAGCATTTT,CASSVGTEGQPQHF
TRBV9,NA,TRBJ2-4,NA,TGTGCCAGCAGCGTAGCTGGGGGGACCAAAAACATTCAGTACTTC,CASSVAGGTKNIQYF
TRBV6-1,NA,TRBJ2-7,NA,TGTGCCAGCCAGCAGGTCCCATCCTACGAGCAGTACTTC,CASQQVPSYEQYF
TRBV10-3,NA,TRBJ2-7,NA,TGTGCCATCAGTGAGTCGCGAACAGGGAAGGACTACGAGCAGTACTTC,CAISESRTGKDYEQYF
TRBV27,NA,TRBJ2-7,NA,TGTGCCAGCACGGTGAGGGGGAGAGGGCCCTACGAGCAGTACTTC,CASTVRGRGPYEQYF
TRBV7-2,NA,TRBJ2-1,NA,TGTGCCAGCAGCTTAGTGGTGGGGCGGGAGCAGTTCTTC,CASSLVVGREQFF
TRBV15,NA,TRBJ2-7,TRBD1,TGTGCCACCAGCAGGCAAGGAACAGGGGTGGCTGCGGGTCTGGGTGAGCAGTACTTC,CATSRQGTGVAAGLGEQYF
TRBV7-7,NA,TRBJ2-5,NA,TGTGCTAGCAGCTTAGAACTTCATGGGCCCGGGACACTGGAGACCCAGTACTTC,CASSLELHGPGTLETQYF
TRBV28,NA,TRBJ2-2,TRBD2,TGTGCCAGCAGTTTAGAACTAGCGGGCACCGGGGAGCTGTTTTTT,CASSLELAGTGELFF
TRBV5-1,NA,TRBJ1-4,NA,TGCGCCAGCAGCTTGGATGGGGAAAAACTGTTTTTT,CASSLDGEKLFF
TRBV5-4,once,TRBJ2-7,TRBD1,TGTGCCAGCAGCTCACAGGACAGGGGCCCTTCCGGCGAGCAGTACTTC,CASSSQDRGPSGEQYF
TRBV29-1,NA,TRBJ1-1,NA,TGCAGCGTCTCAGGGGTGGGGAACACTGAAGCTTTCTTT,CSVSGVGNTEAFF
TRBV6-6,once,TRBJ2-7,TRBD2,TGTGCCAGCAGTTACTCTGGACTAGTCTACGAGCAGTACTTC,CASSYSGLVYEQYF
TRBV7-8,NA,TRBJ2-7,TRBD2,TGTGCCAGCAGCTGGACTAGCGGGGATTACGAGCAGTACTTC,CASSWTSGDYEQYF
TRBV7-3,NA,TRBJ1-2,NA,TGTGCCAGCAGTTCTTCCACCGCCAACCGCCCGATGTTC,CASSSSTANRPMF
TRBV4-3,once,TRBJ2-1,TRBD2,TGCGCCAGCAGCCAAGATGGCGGGAGGATCTACAATGAGCAGTTCTTC,CASSQDGGRIYNEQFF
TRBV18,NA,TRBJ2-7,NA,TGTGCCAGCTCACTACAGGGCAACGAGCAGTACTTC,CASSLQGNEQYF
TRBV2,NA,TRBJ2-3,NA,TGTGCCAGCAGCCAACGGCAAAACACAGATACGCAGTATTTT,CASSQRQNTDTQYF
TRBV21-1,NA,TRBJ2-7,NA,TGTGCCAGCAGGCCAGGGATGGAATACGAGCAGTACTTC,CASRPGMEYEQYF
TRBV5-5,NA,TRBJ1-1,NA,TGTGCCAGCAGCTTGAGCCCCCAGGACCGAGGTGAAGCTTTCTTT,CASSLSPQDRGEAFF
TRBV11-2,NA,TRBJ2-2,TRBD1,TGTGCCAGCATTAAGGGACAGGGTTTAACCGGGGAGCTGTTTTTT,CASIKGQGLTGELFF
TRBV29-1,NA,TRBJ1-4,TRBD1,TGCAGCGTCGGGGACAGGGGGAATGAAAAACTGTTTTTT,CSVGDRGNEKLFF
TRBV19,NA,TRBJ2-7,NA,TGTGCCAGTACCTCGAGTGGTGCACGTCTCCACGAGCAGTACTTC,CASTSSGARLHEQYF
TRBV7-2,NA,TRBJ2-1,TRBD2,TGTGCCAGCAGCTGGACAACTAGCGGCTACAATGAGCAGTTCTTC,CASSWTTSGYNEQFF
TRBV10-3,NA,TRBJ1-5,TRBD1,TGTGCCATCAGTGACCCGGACAGGCCTTATCAGCCCCAGCATTTT,CAISDPDRPYQPQHF
TRBV29-1,NA,TRBJ2-3,NA,TGCAGCGGTAGGATGGTAGGGTACGATACGCAGTATTTT,CSGRMVGYDTQYF
TRBV9,NA,TRBJ1-4,NA,TGTGCCAGCAGCAAAACGACGACTAATGAAAAACTGTTTTTT,CASSKTTTNEKLFF
TRBV7-6,once,TRBJ2-7,TRBD2,TGTGCCAGCAGCACACGGACTAGCGGGGCCTACGAGCAGTACTTC,CASSTRTSGAYEQYF
TRBV5-6,NA,TRBJ2-5,NA,TGTGCCAGCAGCCCCCCATGGTCCCAAGAGACCCAGTACTTC,CASSPPWSQETQYF
TRBV5-6,once,TRBJ2-2,NA,TGTGCCAGCAGCTTGGCCATTAGCACCGGGGAGCTGTTTTTT,CASSLAISTGELFF
TRBV18,NA,TRBJ2-7,TRBD2,TGTGCCAGCTCACCGAGTCTAGCGGGAGTCTACGAGCAGTACTTC,CASSPSLAGVYEQYF
TRBV18,NA,TRBJ2-1,NA,TGTGCCAGCTCACCATTACAGGGTCGGGGTAATGAGCAGTTCTTC,CASSPLQGRGNEQFF
TRBV7-2,NA,TRBJ2-1,NA,TGTGCCAGCAGCTTAGGCAGCGCAGACTACAATGAGCAGTTCTTC,CASSLGSADYNEQFF
TRBV5-1,NA,TRBJ2-1,NA,TGCGCCAGCAGCTTACAGGTATCAGGAAACAATGAGCAGTTCTTC,CASSLQVSGNNEQFF
TRBV7-8,NA,TRBJ1-3,NA,TGTGCCAGCAGGTTCTCGGACAGCTCTGGAAACACCATATATTTT,CASRFSDSSGNTIYF
TRBV4-2,NA,TRBJ2-3,NA,TGTGCCAGCAGCCATACTGGAGATACGCAGTATTTT,CASSHTGDTQYF
TRBV9,NA,TRBJ1-1,NA,TGTGCCAGCAGCCTCTCTGCAGGGGTGAACACTGAAGCTTTCTTT,CASSLSAGVNTEAFF
TRBV11-3,NA,TRBJ2-7,NA,TGTGCCAGCAGCTTAGGGACATCCTACGAGCAGTACTTC,CASSLGTSYEQYF
TRBV4-1,NA,TRBJ2-3,NA,TGCGCCAGCAGCCAAGGTCTAGGGAGGAGCACAGATACGCAGTATTTT,CASSQGLGRSTDTQYF
TRBV10-2,NA,TRBJ1-5,NA,TGCGCCAGCAGTGAGCGAACGGGGGGTCGCAATCAGCCCCAGCATTTT,CASSERTGGRNQPQHF
TRBV11-3,NA,TRBJ2-1,NA,TGTGCCAGCAGCTTAGGGGGCAGAACCTACAATGAGCAGTTCTTC,CASSLGGRTYNEQFF
TRBV5-1,NA,TRBJ2-5,NA,TGCGCCAGCAATTTGGGAGACCAAGAGACCCAGTACTTC,CASNLGDQETQYF
TRBV19,NA,TRBJ1-5,NA,TGTGCCAGTAGTCTCACCGGGACTCCCACGGGTCAGCCCCAGCATTTT,CASSLTGTPTGQPQHF
TRBV11-2,NA,TRBJ2-3,NA,TGTGCCAGCAGCTTATGGGAGGATTCCACAGATACGCAGTATTTT,CASSLWEDSTDTQYF
TRBV6-1,once,TRBJ1-2,TRBD1,TGTGCCAGCAGTGAAGGAAACAGGGGTGATGGCTACACCTTC,CASSEGNRGDGYTF